Shown below are 3 T cell receptor beta chains from a single sample sequenced in a study of lymphopenia after photon versus proton radiotherapy. The data were produced by immunoSEQ multiplex PCR, yet TCRdb's version contains in-frame clones alone and is incomplete. The repertoire holds 7,400 or so clones, with about 85% as singletons. Specimen: peripheral blood, collected from a patient treated with photon-based radiotherapy. These receptors were collected from a woman in her 70s with pancreatic cancer.

The V gene is TRBV7-2, the J gene TRBJ2-3, with D unresolved. V was shortened by 5 bases and J by 2 bases, with 14 bases between the two germline ends. Germline CDR1 reads SGHTA; CDR2 reads FQGNSA. The length of the CDR3 is 15 residues. CDR3 nucleotides: TGTGCCAGCAGCGAATCGACTGAATTCACAGATACGCAGTATTTT. It is translated as CASSESTEFTDTQYF.

About this clone: This sample includes further DNA sequences coding for the same CDR3. The genes are TRBV19 and TRBJ1-5; D not certain. Trimming pared 5 bases from V and 0 bases from J, leaving 5 bases between. The CDR3 contains 13 residues. Per the germline V gene, CDR1 is LNHDA and CDR2 is SQIVND (reference sequence). CDR3 nucleotides: TGTGCCAGTAGTTATAATAGCAATCAGCCCCAGCATTTT. This codes for CASSYNSNQPQHF.

The table lists this clone with a count of one. The chain uses TRBV2 and TRBJ1-2, with 9 bases that match TRBD1. With 7 bases clipped from V and 6 bases from J, the junction kept 6 bases outside the gene matches. This CDR3 comprises 13 residues. Germline CDR1 reads SNHLY; CDR2 reads FYNNEI. The CDR3 coding sequence is TGTGCCAGCATTCCCGACAGGGGGAATGGCTACACCTTC. Its translation: CASIPDRGNGYTF.